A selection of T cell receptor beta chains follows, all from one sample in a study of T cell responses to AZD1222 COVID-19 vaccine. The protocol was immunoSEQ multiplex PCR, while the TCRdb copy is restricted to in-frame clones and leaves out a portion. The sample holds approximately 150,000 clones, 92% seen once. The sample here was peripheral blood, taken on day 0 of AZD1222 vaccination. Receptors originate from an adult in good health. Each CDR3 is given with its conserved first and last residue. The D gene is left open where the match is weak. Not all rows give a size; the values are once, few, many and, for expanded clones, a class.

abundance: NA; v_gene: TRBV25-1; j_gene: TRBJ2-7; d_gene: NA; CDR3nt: TGTGCCAGCACCTCGCGTCAGGACTCCTACGAGCAGTACTTC; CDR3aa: CASTSRQDSYEQYF
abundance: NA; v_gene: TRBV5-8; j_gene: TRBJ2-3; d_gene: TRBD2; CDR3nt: TGTGCCAGCAGCTGGTCTTTTTTCGGCTGGCGGGAGGGATCAGATACGCAGTATTTT; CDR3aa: CASSWSFFGWREGSDTQYF
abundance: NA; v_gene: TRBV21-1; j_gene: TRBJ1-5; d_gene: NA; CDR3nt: TGTGCCAGCAGCAAAGATGGGACAGGCTATAATCAGCCCCAGCATTTT; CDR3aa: CASSKDGTGYNQPQHF
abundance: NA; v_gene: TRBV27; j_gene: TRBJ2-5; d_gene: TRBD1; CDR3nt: TGTGCCAGCAGTCCCGGGACAGTCTTTGAGGAGACCCAGTACTTC; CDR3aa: CASSPGTVFEETQYF
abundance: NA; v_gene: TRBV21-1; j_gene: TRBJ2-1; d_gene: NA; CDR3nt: TGTGCCAGCAGCACCCGTGGAGGGGCTAGCGGGAGCCACGGGGCGGGGGATGAGCAGTTCTTC; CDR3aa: CASSTRGGASGSHGAGDEQFF
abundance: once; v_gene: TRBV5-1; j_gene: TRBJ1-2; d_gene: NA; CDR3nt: TGCGCCAGCAGCTCCGACGGCAGTTCTATGGGCTACACCTTC; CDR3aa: CASSSDGSSMGYTF
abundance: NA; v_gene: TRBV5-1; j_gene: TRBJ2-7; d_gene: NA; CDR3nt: TGCGCCAGCAGCTTGATCGGGGGCTACGAGCAGTACTTC; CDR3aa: CASSLIGGYEQYF
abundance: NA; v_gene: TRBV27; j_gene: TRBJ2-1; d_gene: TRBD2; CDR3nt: TGTGCCAGCAGTTCTATTGGGCTAGCGGACAATGAGCAGTTCTTC; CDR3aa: CASSSIGLADNEQFF
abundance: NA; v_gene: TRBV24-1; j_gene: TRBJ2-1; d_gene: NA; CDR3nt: TGTGCCACCACGGGATGGGCGAATGAGCAGTTCTTC; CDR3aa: CATTGWANEQFF
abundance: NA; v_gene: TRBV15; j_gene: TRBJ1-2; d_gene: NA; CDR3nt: TGTGCCACCAGCACCCTGGCTGGGGCGCTTGAAGATGGCTACACCTTC; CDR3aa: CATSTLAGALEDGYTF
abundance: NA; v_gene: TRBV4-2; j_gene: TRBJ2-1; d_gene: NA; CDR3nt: TGTGCCAGCAGCCAAGAGCCGGGGACGGAAGTCTACAATGAGCAGTTCTTC; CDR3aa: CASSQEPGTEVYNEQFF
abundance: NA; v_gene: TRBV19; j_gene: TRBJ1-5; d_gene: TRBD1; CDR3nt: TGTGCCACTACAAACAGGGGCCGATATAGCAATCAGCCCCAGCATTTT; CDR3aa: CATTNRGRYSNQPQHF
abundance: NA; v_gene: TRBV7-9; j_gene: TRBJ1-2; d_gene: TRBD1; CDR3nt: TGTGCCAGCAGCCCCTACTGGGACAGGGATGGCTACACCTTC; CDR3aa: CASSPYWDRDGYTF
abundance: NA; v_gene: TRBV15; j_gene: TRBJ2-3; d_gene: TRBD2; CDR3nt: TGTGCCACCCGACTAGCGGATATACCCACAGATACGCAGTATTTT; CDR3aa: CATRLADIPTDTQYF
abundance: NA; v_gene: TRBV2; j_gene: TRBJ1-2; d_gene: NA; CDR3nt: TGTGCCAGCAGTGATAACAGAGACTATGGCTACACCTTC; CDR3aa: CASSDNRDYGYTF
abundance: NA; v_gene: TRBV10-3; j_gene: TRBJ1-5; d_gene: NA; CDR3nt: TGTGCCATCAGTGAGTCTATGTCCCAGGGTTCCCAGCATTTT; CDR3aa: CAISESMSQGSQHF
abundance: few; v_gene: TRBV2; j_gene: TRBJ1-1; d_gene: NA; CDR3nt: TGTGCCAGCAGTGAACAGGTGAACACTGAAGCTTTCTTT; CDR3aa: CASSEQVNTEAFF
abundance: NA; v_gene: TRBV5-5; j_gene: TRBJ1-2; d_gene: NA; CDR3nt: TGTGCCAGCAGCACTATTCCCCCAGAGGGGCGGTTCGGCTATGGCTACACCTTC; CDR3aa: CASSTIPPEGRFGYGYTF
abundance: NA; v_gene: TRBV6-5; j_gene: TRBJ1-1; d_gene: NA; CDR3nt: TGTGCCAGCACGGGGAACACTGAAGCTTTCTTT; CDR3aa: CASTGNTEAFF
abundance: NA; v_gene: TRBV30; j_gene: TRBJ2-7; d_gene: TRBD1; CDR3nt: TGTGCCTGGAGCCGGGACAGCTCCTACGAGCAGTACTTC; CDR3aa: CAWSRDSSYEQYF
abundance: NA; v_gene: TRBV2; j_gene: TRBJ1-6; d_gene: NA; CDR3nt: TGTGCCGGAAGGGGGAATTCACCCCTCCACTTT; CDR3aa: CAGRGNSPLHF
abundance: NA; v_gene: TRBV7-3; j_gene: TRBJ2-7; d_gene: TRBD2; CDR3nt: TGTGCCAGCAGTCCTAGCGGGTTCTACGAGCAGTACTTC; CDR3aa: CASSPSGFYEQYF
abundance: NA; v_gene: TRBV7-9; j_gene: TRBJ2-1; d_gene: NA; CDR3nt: TGTGCCAGCAGTTCAGCCGGCAGGGGGGATGAGCAGTTCTTC; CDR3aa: CASSSAGRGDEQFF
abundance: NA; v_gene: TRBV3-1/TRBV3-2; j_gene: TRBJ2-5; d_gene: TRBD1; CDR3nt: TGTGCCAGCAGCCAAGAAATTCGACAGGGAGAGACCCAGTACTTC; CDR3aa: CASSQEIRQGETQYF
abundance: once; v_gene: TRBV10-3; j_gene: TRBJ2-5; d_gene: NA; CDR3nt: TGTGCCATCAGTGAGGGGCAGGCACAAGAGACCCAGTACTTC; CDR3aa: CAISEGQAQETQYF
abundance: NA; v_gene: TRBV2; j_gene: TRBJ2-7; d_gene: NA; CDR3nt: TGTGCCACCCTTACCCTGGGGGGCTCCTACGAGCAGTACTTC; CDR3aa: CATLTLGGSYEQYF
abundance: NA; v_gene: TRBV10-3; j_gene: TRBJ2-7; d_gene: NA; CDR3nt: TGTGCCATCAGTGAGTCGACGGGTACCTACGAGCAGTACTTC; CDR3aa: CAISESTGTYEQYF
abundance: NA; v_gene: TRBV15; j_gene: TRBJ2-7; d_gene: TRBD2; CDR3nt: TGTGCCACCAGCAGAGATCCGGGGGGGCCCTACGAGCAGTACTTC; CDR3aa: CATSRDPGGPYEQYF
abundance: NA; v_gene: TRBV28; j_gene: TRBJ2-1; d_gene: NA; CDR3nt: TGTGCCAGCAGTTTGATAGGCTCCTACAATGAGCAGTTCTTC; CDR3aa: CASSLIGSYNEQFF
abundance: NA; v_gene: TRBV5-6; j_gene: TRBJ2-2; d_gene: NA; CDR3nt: TGTGCCAGCCGCGGGTCTGCGGAGCTGTTTTTT; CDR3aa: CASRGSAELFF
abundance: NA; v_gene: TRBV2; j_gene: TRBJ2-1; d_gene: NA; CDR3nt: TGTGCCAGCAAGACTGGATCCTACAATGAGCAGTTCTTC; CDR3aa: CASKTGSYNEQFF
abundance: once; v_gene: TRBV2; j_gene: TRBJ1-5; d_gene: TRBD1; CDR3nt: TGTGCCAGCACCCCTCTTGACAGGGTTGGTCAGCCCCAGCATTTT; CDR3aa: CASTPLDRVGQPQHF
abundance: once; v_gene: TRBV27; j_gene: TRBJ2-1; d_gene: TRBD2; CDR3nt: TGTGCCAGCACCCGAAGCGGGAGGGCATCCGATGAGCAGTTCTTC; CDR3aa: CASTRSGRASDEQFF
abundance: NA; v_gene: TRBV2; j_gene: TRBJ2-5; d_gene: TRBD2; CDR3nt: TGTGCCAGCATGGGGACTAGCGGGAGTTTAGAGACCCAGTACTTC; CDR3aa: CASMGTSGSLETQYF
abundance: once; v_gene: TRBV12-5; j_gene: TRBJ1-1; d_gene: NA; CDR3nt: TGTGCTAGTGGTTTGGTATCGGGCAGGGAGAGCACTGAAGCTTTCTTT; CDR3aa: CASGLVSGRESTEAFF
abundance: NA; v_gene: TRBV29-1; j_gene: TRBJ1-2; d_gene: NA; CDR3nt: TGCAGCGTTGCTGGACAGCGTTTCGATGGCTACACCTTC; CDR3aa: CSVAGQRFDGYTF
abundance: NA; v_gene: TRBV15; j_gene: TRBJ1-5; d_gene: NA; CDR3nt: TGTGCCACCAGCAGTTATCCAGACTATAGCAATCAGCCCCAGCATTTT; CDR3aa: CATSSYPDYSNQPQHF
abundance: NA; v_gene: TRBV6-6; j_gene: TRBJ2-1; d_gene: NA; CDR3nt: TGTGCCAGCAGTCCTCGACAGGCTTACAATGAGCAGTTCTTC; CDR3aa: CASSPRQAYNEQFF
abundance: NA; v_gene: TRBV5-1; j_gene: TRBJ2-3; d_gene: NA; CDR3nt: TGCGCCAGCAGCTTGGCGCGGGTGGAGGCGGATACGCAGTATTTT; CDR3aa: CASSLARVEADTQYF
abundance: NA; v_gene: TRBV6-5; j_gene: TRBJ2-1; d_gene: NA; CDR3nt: TGTGCCAGCAGTTACTCGAATGGGGGTTACAATGAGCAGTTCTTC; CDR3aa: CASSYSNGGYNEQFF
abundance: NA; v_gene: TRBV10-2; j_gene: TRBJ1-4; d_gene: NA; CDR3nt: TGCGCCAGCCGGGACCGCAATGAAAAACTGTTTTTT; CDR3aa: CASRDRNEKLFF
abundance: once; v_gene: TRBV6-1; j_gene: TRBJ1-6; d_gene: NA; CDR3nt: TGTGCCAGCAGTGTACACAGGAGCTCCTATAATTCACCCCTCCACTTT; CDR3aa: CASSVHRSSYNSPLHF
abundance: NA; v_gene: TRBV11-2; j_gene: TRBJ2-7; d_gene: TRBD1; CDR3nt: TGTGCCAGCAGCTTAGGAGGACAGGGGACTACCTACGAGCAGTACTTC; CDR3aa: CASSLGGQGTTYEQYF
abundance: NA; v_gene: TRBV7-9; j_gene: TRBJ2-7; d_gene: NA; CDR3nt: TGTGCCAGCAGCCCCGGGTCGACCGAGCAGTACTTC; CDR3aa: CASSPGSTEQYF
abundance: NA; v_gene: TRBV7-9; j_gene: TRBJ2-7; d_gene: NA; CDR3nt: TGTGCCAGCAGCTTATTCTCCTACGAGCAGTACTTC; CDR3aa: CASSLFSYEQYF
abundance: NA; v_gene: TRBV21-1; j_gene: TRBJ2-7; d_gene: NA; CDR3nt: TGTGCCACCCCGGGCCGGAACCTGGGCTCCTACGAGCAGTACTTC; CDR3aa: CATPGRNLGSYEQYF
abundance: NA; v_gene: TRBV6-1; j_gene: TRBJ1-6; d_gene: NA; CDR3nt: TGTGCCAGCAGTGAACGGGCAGGCGGTAATTCACCCCTCCACTTT; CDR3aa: CASSERAGGNSPLHF
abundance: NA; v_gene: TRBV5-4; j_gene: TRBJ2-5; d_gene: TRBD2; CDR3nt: TGTGCCAGCAGCCCCAGGACTAGCGGACAAGAGACCCAGTACTTC; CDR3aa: CASSPRTSGQETQYF
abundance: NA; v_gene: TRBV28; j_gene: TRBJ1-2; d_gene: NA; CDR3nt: TGTGCCAGCACCCCGGTCCAGGAGGGGGGCTACACCTTC; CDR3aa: CASTPVQEGGYTF
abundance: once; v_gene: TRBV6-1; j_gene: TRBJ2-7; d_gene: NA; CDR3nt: TGTGCCAGCAGTGAAGCTCCCTCCTACGAGCAGTACTTC; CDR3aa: CASSEAPSYEQYF
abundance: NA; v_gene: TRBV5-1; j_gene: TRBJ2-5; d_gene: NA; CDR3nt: TGCGCCAGCAGCTACATGGGATTTCTAGAGACCCAGTACTTC; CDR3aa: CASSYMGFLETQYF
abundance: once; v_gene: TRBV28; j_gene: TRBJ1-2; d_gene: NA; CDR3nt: TGTGCCAGCAGTCCCCGGGCGACAGGTTTTAATGGCTACACCTTC; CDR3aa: CASSPRATGFNGYTF
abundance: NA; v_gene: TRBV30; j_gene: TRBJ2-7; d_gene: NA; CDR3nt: TGTGCCTGGAGTCCGGGTTTCACCTACGAGCAGTACTTC; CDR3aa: CAWSPGFTYEQYF
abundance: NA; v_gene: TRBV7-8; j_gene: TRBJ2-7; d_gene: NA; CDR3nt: TGTGCCAGCAGCCCCCCCCCGGGGACCGAGCAGTACTTC; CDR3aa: CASSPPPGTEQYF